A single sample is the source of the 11 T cell receptor beta chains below, sequenced in a study of CD8 T cells in ankylosing spondylitis. Findings of the study overall: Ankylosing spondylitis blood appeared to carry a characteristic TCR beta motif of roughly 8 highly homologous variants.

These receptors are not linked to any known antigen. TCRdb re-called the 5' RACE reads with MiXCR, one entry per CDR3 protein. Of about 450,000 distinct CDR3 sequences detected, more than 25% appear once; the ten largest clones hold roughly 1%. The specimen was blood, either unsorted or a sorted T cell fraction (not recorded which). The receptor set was obtained from a male donor with ankylosing spondylitis.

This clonotype was counted between two and nine times. The chain has TRBV7-9 and TRBJ1-2; D call uncertain. CDR1 and CDR2 from the germline V gene are SEHNR and FQNEAQ (reference sequence). V lost 5 bases to trimming and J lost 3 bases, with 10 bases between them. The CDR3 extends over 13 amino acids. CDR3 nucleotide sequence: TGTGCCAGCAGCCGCGCCGAGGACTATGGCTACACCTTC. It codes for CASSRAEDYGYTF.

This clonotype was observed a few times. The chain carries TRBV6-5 and TRBJ1-1; D is ambiguous. This CDR3 region has 13 residues. Germline V gene lookup returns CDR1 MNHEY and CDR2 SVGAGI. Trimming cost V 8 bases and J 3 bases, with 13 bases left between them. The CDR3 DNA reads as TGTGCCAGCCAAAAAGACCGCGACACTGAAGCTTTCTTT. Translation gives CASQKDRDTEAFF.

This clonotype occurred once. This chain uses TRBV20-1 with TRBJ2-1, with TRBD2 identical over 8 bases. CDR1 DFQATT and CDR2 SNEGSKA come from the germline V gene (reference sequence). The CDR3 extends over 15 amino acids. V gave up 6 bases and J gave up 9 bases; unmatched junction bases: 16. CDR3 region: CSASGGTSDLTEQFF. In DNA, the CDR3 is TGCAGTGCCTCGGGGGGGACAAGTGATTTAACTGAGCAGTTCTTC.

The V gene is TRBV7-7, the J gene TRBJ2-3; possibly TRBD2 for D (6 bases). The CDR3 sequence is 12 residues long. CDR1 and CDR2 from the germline V gene are SSHAT and FNYEAQ (reference sequence). The V gene lost 5 bases and the J gene lost 8 bases, with 11 bases spanning the gap. DNA of the CDR3: TGTGCCAGCAGCCCAGAGGGAGGTACGCAGTATTTT. It is translated as CASSPEGGTQYF.

The V gene is TRBV5-1, the J gene TRBJ2-6, with D perhaps TRBD1 (5 bases). Per the germline V gene, CDR1 is SGHRS and CDR2 is YFSETQ. CDR3 length equals 17 residues. The V end lost 3 bases, the J end lost 0 bases, and 13 bases lay between the germline ends. As DNA, the CDR3 is TGCGCCAGCAGCTCCACGACAGTTCTCTCTGGGGCCAACGTCCTGACTTTC. Its protein is CASSSTTVLSGANVLTF.

This chain joins TRBV20-1 and TRBJ2-2; 7 positions match TRBD2. Trimming removed 0 bases from V and 0 bases from J; junction bases left unmatched: 4. The CDR3 is made up of 16 amino acids. CDR1 is DFQATT, CDR2 SNEGSKA, per germline (reference sequence). The CDR3 DNA follows: TGCAGTGCTAGAGATTGGGGAGGGACGAACACCGGGGAGCTGTTTTTT. Its translation is CSARDWGGTNTGELFF.

The chain combines TRBV10-2 with TRBJ2-7; 9 nucleotides align to TRBD2. The V gene's germline CDR1 is WSHSY and CDR2 SAAADI. The junction had 8 bases not matched to a gene; V was cut back by 8 bases and J by 6 bases. The CDR3 is 13 amino acids. This CDR3 reads CASVGLATGEQYF. The CDR3, as DNA: TGCGCCAGCGTGGGACTAGCCACCGGCGAGCAGTACTTC.

Comment on this clonotype: A read error is possible here, since a much larger clone lies one base away. The chain links TRBV5-1 to TRBJ2-1, with 7 bases matching TRBD2. Germline loops: CDR1 SGHRS, CDR2 YFSETQ. V lost 5 bases, J lost 7 bases, and 15 bases stayed unmatched. The length of the CDR3 is 16 residues. As DNA, the CDR3 is TGCGCCAGCAGTTATTTCTCTTGCGGGAGTGCAAATGAGCAGTTCTTC. As protein: CASSYFSCGSANEQFF. The full variable domain, rest sourced from reference TRBV5-1 and TRBJ2-1, is KAGVTQTPRYLIKTRGQQVTLSCSPISGHRSVSWYQQTPGQGLQFLFEYFSETQRNKGNFPGRFSGRQFSNSRSEMNVSTLELGDSALYLCASSYFSCGSANEQFFGPGTRLTVL.

In its sample, this clonotype was seen many times. V gene TRBV7-8 combines with J gene TRBJ2-1; D not resolved. V was trimmed by 5 bases and J by 4 bases, leaving 12 bases between them. The CDR3 extends over 14 amino acids. Looked up from germline, CDR1 is SGHVS and CDR2 is FQNEAQ. The CDR3 protein is CASSPRANYNEQFF. CDR3 nucleotides: TGTGCCAGCAGCCCTCGGGCCAATTACAATGAGCAGTTCTTC.

V is TRBV10-1 and J is TRBJ1-6; TRBD1 matches at 10 bases. CDR1 and CDR2 from the germline V gene are WNHNN and SYGVQD (reference sequence). The CDR3 is made up of 14 amino acids. Trimming cost V 6 bases and J 7 bases; bases outside gene matches: 3. In DNA form, the CDR3 reads TGCGCCAGCAGCGTGGGACAGGGGAATTCACCCCTCCACTTT. This translates into CASSVGQGNSPLHF.

This chain joins TRBV7-9 and TRBJ1-3; tentative D call: TRBD1 (6 bases). The CDR3 has 17 residues. Trimming removed 6 bases at V and 2 bases at J, with 20 bases between. The V gene's germline CDR1 is SEHNR and CDR2 FQNEAQ (reference sequence). CDR3 sequence reads: CASSSTQGPFTGNTIYF. Here the CDR3 DNA reads TGTGCCAGCAGTTCCACGCAGGGGCCATTTACTGGAAACACCATATATTTT.